This T cell receptor (beta chain) was observed in a study of tumor and adjacent non-tumor tissue in lung cancer. TCRbeta libraries were built with three rounds of nested PCR, modified from ARM-PCR. Using its own MiXCR run on the multiplex PCR reads, TCRdb lists one record per CDR3 protein. The sample holds roughly 93,000 distinct CDR3 sequences, approximately 70% seen once. Germline CDR1 and CDR2: SGHNT and YENEEA. CDR3 length: 15 residues. As for this clonotype: One junction end disagrees with the germline gene, perhaps due to a read error.

This sample's RNA came from whole unsorted tissue. The source is a man aged 55 to 69 with non-small cell lung cancer. Source material: lung tumor tissue. The chain recombines TRBV11-3 with TRBJ2-1; D may be TRBD2 (5 bases). CDR3 coding DNA: TGTGCAAGCAGCTTACGAGCGGCCTCATACAATGGGCAGTTCTTC. Encoded protein: CASSLRAASYNGQFF.